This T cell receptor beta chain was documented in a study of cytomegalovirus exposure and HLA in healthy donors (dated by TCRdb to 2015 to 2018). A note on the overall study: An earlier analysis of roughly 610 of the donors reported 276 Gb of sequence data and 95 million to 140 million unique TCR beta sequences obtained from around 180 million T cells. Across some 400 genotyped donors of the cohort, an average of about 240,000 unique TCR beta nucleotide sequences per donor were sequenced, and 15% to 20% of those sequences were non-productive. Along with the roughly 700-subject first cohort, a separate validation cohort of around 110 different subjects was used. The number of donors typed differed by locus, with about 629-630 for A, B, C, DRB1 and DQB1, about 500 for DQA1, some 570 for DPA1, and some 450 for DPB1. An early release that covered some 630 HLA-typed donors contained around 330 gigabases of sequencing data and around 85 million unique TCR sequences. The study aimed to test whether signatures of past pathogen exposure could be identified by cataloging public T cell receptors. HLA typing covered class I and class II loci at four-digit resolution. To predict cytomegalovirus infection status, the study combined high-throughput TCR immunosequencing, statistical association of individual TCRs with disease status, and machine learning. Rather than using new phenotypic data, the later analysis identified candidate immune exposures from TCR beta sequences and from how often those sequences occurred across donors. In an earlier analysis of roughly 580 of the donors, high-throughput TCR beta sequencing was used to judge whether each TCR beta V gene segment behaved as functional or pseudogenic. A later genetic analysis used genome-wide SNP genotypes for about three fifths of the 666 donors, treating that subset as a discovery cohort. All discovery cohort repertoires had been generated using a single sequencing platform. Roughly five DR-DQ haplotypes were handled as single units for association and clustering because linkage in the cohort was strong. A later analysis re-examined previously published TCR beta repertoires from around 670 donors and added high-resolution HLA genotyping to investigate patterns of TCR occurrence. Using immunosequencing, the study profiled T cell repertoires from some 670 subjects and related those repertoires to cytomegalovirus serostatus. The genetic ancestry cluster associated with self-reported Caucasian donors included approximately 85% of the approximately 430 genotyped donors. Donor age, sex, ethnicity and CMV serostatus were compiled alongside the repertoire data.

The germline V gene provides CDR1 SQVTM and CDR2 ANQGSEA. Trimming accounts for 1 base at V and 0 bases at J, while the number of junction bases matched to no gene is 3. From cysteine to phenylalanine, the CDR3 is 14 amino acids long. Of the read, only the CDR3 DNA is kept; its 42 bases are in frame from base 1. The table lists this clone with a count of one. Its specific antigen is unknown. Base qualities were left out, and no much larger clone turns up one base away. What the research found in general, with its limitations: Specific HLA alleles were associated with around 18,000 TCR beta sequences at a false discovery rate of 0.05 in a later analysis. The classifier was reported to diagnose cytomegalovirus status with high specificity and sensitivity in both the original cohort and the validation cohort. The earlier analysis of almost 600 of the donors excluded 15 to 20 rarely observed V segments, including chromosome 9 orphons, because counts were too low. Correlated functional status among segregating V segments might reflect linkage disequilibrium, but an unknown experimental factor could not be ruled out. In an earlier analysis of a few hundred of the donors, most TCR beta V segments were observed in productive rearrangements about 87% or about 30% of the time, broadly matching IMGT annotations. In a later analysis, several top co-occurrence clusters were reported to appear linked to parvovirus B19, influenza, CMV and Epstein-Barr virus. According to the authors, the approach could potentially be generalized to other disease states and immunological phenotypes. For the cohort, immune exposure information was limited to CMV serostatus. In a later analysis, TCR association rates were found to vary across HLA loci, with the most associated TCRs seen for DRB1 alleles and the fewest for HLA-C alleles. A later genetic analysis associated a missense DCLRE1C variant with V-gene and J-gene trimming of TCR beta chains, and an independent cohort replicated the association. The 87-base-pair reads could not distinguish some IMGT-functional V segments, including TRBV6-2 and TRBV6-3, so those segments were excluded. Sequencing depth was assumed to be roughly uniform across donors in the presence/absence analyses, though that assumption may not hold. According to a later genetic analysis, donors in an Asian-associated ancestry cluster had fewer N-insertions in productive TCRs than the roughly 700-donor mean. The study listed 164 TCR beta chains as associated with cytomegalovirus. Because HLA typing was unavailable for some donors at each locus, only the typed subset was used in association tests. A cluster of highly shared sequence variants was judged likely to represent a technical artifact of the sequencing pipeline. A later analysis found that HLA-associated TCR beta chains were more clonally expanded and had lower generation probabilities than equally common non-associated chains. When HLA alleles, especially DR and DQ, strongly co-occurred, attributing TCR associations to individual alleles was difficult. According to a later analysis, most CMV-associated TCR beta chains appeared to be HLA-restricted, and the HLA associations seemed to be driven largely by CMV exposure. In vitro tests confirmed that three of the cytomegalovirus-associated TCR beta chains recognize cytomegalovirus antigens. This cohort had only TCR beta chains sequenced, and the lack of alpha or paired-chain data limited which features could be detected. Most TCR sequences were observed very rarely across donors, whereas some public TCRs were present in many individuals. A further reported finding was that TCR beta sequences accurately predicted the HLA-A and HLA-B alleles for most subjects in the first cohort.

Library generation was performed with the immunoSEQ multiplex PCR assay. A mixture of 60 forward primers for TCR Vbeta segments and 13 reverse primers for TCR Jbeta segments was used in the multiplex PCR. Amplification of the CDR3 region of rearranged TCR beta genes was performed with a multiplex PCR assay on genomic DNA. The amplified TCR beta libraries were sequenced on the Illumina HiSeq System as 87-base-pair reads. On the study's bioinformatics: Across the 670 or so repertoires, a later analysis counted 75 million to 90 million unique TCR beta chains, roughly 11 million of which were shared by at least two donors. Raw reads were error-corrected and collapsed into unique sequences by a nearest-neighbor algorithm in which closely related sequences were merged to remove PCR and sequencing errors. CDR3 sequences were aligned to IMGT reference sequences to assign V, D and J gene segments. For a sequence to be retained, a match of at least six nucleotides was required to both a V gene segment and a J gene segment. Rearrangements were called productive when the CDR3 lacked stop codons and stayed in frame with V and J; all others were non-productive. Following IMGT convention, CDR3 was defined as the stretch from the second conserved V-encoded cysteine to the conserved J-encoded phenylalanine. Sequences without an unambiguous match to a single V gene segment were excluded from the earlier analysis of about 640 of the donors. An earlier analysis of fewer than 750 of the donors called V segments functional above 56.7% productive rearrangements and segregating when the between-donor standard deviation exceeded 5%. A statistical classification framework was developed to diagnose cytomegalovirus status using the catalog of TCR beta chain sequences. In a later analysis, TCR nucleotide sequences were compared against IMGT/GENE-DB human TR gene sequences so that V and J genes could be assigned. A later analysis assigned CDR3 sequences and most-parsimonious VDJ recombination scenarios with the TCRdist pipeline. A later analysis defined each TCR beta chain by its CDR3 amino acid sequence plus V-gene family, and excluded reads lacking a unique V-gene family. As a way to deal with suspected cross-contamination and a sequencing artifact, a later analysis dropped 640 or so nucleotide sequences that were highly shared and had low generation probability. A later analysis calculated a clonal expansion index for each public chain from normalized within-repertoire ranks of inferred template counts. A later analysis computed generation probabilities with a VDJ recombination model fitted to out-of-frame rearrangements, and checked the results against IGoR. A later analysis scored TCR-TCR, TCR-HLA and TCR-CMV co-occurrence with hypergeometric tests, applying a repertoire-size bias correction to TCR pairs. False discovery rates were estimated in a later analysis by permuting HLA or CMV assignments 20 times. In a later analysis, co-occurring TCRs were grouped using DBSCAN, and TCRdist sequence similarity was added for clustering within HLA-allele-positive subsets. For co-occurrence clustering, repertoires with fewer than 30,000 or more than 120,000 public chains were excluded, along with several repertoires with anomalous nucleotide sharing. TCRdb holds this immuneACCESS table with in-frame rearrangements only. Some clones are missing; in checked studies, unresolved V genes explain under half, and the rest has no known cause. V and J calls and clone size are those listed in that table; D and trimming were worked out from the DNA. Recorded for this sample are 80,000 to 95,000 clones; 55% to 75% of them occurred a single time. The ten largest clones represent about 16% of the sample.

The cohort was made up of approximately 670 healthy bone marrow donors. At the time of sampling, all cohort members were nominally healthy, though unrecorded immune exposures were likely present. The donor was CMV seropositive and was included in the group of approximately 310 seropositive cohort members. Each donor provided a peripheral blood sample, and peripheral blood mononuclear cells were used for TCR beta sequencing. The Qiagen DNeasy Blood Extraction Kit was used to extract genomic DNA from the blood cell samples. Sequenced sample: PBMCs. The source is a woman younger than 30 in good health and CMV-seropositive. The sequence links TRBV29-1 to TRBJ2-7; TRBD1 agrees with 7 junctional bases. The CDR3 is CSVEGAGGSYEQYF. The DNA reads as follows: TGCAGCGTTGAAGGGGCAGGGGGCTCCTACGAGCAGTACTTC.